This T cell receptor (beta chain) was profiled in a study of glioma-infiltrating T cells after dendritic cell vaccination. In the study overall: Between about 2002 and 2012, patients got autologous tumor lysate-pulsed dendritic cell vaccines. Patients received three intradermal dendritic cell vaccine injections at biweekly intervals.

Input was about 2 ug genomic DNA, or all available if less. Sequencing used immunoSEQ multiplex PCR; TCRdb keeps in-frame clones, though not all of them. This table holds approximately 90,000 clones, more than 80% found once. Time point indicated: after dendritic cell vaccination, including at tumor progression/relapse. This CDR3 has 11 amino acids. CDR1 is SNHLY, CDR2 FYNNEI, per germline. V lost 5 bases and J 7 bases, leaving 8 bases between the germline ends. The sample in question was blood, obtained after dendritic cell vaccination. The V gene is TRBV2, the J gene TRBJ2-5, with D unclear. This TCR was recovered from a human donor with glioblastoma. CDR3 loop: CASSLLGTQYF. The CDR3 coding sequence is TGTGCCAGCAGTCTCCTCGGGACCCAGTACTTC.